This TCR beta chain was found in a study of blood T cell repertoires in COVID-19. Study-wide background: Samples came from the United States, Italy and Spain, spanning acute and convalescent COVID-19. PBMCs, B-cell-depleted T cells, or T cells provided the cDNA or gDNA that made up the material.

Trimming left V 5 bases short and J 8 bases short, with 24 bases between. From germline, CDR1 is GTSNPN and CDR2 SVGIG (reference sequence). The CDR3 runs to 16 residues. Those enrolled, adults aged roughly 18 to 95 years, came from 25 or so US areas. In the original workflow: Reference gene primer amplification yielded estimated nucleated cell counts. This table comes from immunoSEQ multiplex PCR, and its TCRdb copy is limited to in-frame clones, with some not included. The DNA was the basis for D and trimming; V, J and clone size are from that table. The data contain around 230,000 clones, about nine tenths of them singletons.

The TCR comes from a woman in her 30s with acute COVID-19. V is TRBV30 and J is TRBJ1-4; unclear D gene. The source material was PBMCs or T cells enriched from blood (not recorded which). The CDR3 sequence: CAWSFTRADGREKLFF. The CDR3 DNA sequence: TGTGCCTGGTCCTTTACGAGGGCAGACGGAAGGGAAAAACTGTTTTTT. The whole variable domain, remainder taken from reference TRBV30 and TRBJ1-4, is SQTIHQWPATLVQPVGSPLSLECTVEGTSNPNLYWYRQAAGRGLQLLFYSVGIGQISSEVPQNLSASRPQDRQFILSSKKLLLSDSGFYLCAWSFTRADGREKLFFGSGTQLSVL.